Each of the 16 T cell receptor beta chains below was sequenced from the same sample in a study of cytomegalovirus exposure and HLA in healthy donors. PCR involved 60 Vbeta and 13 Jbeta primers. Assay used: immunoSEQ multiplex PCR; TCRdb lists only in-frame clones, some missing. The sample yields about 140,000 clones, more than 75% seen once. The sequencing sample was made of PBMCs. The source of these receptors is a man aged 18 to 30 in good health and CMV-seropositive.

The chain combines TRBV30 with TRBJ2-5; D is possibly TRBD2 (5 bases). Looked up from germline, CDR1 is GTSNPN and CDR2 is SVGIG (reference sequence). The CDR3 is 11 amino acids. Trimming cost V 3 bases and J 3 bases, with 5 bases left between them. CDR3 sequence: CAWSGEETQYF. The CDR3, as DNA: TGTGCCTGGAGCGGGGAAGAGACCCAGTACTTC.

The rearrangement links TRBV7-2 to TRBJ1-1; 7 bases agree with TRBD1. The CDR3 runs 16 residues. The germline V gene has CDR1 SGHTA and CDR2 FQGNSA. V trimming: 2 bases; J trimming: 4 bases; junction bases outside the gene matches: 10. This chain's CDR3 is CASSLKGVGGGTEAFF. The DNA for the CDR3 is TGTGCCAGCAGCTTAAAAGGAGTAGGGGGCGGCACTGAAGCTTTCTTT.

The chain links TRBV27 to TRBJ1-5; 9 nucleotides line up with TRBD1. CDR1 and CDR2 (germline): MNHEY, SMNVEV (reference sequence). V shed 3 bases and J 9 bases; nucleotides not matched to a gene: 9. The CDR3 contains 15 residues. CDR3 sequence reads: CASSFSGTGTRPQHF. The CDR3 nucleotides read TGTGCCAGCAGTTTTTCCGGGACAGGGACCCGGCCCCAGCATTTT.

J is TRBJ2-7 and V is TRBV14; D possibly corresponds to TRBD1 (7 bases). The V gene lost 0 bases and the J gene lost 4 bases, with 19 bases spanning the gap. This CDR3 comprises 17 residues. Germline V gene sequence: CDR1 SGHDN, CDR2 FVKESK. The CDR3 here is CASSQEDIRAGGYEQYF. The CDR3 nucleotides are TGTGCCAGCAGCCAAGAGGATATCAGGGCAGGGGGGTACGAGCAGTACTTC.

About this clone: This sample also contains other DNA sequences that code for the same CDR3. CDR3 region: CASSLDPGSNQPQHF. The CDR3 nucleotides read TGCGCCAGCAGCTTGGATCCCGGGAGCAATCAGCCCCAGCATTTT. The chain has TRBV5-1 and TRBJ1-5; D unclear. Trimming took off 0 bases at V and 1 base at J, with 8 bases between the two ends. CDR1 is SGHRS, CDR2 YFSETQ, per germline. CDR3 length: 15 residues.

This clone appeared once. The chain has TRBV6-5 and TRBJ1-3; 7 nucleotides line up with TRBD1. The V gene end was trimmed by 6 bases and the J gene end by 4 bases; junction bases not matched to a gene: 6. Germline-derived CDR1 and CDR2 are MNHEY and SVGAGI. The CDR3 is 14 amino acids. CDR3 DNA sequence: TGTGCCAGCAGCAACACAGGGGACGGAAACACCATATATTTT. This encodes CASSNTGDGNTIYF.

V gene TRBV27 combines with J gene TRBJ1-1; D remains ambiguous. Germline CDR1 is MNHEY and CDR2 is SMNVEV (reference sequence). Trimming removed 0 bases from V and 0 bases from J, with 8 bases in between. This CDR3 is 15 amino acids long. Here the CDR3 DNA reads TGTGCCAGCAGTTTATCGAGGAAAATGAACACTGAAGCTTTCTTT. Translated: CASSLSRKMNTEAFF.

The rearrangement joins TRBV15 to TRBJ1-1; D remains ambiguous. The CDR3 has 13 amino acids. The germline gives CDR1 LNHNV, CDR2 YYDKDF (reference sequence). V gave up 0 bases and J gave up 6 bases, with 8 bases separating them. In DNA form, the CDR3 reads TGTGCCACCAGCAGAGACAGTGCCGCTGAAGCTTTCTTT. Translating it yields CATSRDSAAEAFF.

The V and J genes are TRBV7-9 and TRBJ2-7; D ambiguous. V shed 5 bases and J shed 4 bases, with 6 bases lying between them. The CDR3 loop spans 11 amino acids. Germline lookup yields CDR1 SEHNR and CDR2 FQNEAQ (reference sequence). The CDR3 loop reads CASSLNYEQYF. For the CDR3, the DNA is TGTGCCAGCAGCCTAAATTACGAGCAGTACTTC.

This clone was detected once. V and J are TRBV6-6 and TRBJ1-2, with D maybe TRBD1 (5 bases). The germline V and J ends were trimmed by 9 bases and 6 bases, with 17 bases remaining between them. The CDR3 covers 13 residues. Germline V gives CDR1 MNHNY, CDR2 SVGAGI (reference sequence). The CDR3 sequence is CASTPGTADGYTF. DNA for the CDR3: TGTGCCAGTACACCCGGGACTGCGGATGGCTACACCTTC.

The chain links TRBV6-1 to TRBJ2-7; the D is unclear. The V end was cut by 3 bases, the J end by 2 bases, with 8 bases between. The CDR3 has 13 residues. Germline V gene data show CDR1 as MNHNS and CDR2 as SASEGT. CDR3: CASSERKAYEQYF. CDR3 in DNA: TGTGCCAGCAGTGAGAGGAAAGCCTACGAGCAGTACTTC.

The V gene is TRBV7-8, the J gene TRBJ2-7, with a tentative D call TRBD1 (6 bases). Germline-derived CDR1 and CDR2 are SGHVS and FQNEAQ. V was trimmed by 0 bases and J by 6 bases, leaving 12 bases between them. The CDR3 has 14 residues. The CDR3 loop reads CASSLAGAKSEQYF. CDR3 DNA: TGTGCCAGCAGCTTAGCGGGGGCAAAGTCCGAGCAGTACTTC.

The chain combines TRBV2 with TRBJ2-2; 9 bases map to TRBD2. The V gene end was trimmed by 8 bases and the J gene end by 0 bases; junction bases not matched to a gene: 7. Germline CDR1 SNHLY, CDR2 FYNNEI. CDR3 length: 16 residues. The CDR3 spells CASGRRGGPNTGELFF. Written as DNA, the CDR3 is TGTGCCAGCGGGCGGCGGGGGGGCCCGAACACCGGGGAGCTGTTTTTT.

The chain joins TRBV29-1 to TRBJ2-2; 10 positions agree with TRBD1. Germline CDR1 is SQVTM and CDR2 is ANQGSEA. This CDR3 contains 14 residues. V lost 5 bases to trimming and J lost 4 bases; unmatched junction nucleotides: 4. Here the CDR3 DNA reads TGCAGCGTTCAACGGACAGGGGGCACCGGGGAGCTGTTTTTT. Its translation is CSVQRTGGTGELFF.

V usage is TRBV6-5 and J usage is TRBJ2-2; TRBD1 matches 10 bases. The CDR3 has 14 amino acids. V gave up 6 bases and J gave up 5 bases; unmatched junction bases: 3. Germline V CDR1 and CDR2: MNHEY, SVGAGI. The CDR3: CASSQDRGTGELFF. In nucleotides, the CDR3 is TGTGCCAGCAGCCAGGACAGGGGGACCGGGGAGCTGTTTTTT.

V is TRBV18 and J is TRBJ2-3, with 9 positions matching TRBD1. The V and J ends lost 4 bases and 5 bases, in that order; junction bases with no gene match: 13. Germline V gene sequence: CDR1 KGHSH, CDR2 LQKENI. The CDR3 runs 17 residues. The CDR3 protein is CASSLVWDREPKDTQYF. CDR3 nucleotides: TGTGCCAGCTCACTAGTCTGGGACAGGGAGCCCAAAGATACGCAGTATTTT.